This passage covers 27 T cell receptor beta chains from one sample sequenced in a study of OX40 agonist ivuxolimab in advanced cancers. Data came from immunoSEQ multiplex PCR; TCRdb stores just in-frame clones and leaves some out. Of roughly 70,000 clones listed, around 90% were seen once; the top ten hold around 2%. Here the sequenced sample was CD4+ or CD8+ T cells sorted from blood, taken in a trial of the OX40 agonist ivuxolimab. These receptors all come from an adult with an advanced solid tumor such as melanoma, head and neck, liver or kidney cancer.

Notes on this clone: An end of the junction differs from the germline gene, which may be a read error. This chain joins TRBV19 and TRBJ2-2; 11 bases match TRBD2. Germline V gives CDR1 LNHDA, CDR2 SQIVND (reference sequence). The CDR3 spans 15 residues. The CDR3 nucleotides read TGTGCCAGTAGGATAGCGGGAGGGCCCACCGGGGAGCTGTTTTTT. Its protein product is CASRIAGGPTGELFF.

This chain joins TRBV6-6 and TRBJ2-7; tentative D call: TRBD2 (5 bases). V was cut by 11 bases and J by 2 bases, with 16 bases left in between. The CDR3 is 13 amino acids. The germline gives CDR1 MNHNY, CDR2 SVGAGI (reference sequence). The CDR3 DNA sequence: TGTGCCTCCAGACGAGACGGGACCTACGAGCAGTACTTC. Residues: CASRRDGTYEQYF.

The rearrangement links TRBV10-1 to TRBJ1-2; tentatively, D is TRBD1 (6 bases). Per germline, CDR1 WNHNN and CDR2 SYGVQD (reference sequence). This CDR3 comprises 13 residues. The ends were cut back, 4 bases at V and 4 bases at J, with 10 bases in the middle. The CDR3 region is CASSGQDGYGYTF. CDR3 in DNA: TGCGCCAGCAGTGGACAGGACGGCTATGGCTACACCTTC.

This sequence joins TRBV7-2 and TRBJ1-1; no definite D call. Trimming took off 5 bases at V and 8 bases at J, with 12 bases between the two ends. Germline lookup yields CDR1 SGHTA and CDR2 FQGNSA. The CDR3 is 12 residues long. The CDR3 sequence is CASSPEQFEAFF. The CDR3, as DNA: TGTGCCAGCAGCCCCGAACAGTTCGAAGCTTTCTTT.

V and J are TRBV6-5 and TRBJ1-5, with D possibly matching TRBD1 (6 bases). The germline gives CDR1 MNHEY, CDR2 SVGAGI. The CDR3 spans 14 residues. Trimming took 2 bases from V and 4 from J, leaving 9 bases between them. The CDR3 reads CASSYGQRNQPQHF. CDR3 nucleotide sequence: TGTGCCAGCAGTTACGGACAGAGGAATCAGCCCCAGCATTTT.

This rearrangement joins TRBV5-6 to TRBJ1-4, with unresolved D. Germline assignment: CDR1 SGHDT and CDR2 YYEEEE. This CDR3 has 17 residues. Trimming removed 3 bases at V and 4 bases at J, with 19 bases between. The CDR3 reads CASSSVYSGSFNEKLFF. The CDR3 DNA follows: TGTGCCAGCAGCTCCGTATACTCGGGAAGCTTTAATGAAAAACTGTTTTTT.

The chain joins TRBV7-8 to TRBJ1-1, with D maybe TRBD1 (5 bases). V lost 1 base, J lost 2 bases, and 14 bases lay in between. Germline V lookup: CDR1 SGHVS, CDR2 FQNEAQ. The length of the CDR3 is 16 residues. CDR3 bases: TGTGCCAGCAGCTTAGGGATAGTAGGGGCCAACACTGAAGCTTTCTTT. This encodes CASSLGIVGANTEAFF. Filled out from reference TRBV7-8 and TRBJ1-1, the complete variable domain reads GAGVSQSPRYKVAKRGQDVALRCDPISGHVSLFWYQQALGQGPEFLTYFQNEAQLDKSGLPSDRFFAERPEGSVSTLKIQRTQQEDSAVYLCASSLGIVGANTEAFFGQGTRLTVV.

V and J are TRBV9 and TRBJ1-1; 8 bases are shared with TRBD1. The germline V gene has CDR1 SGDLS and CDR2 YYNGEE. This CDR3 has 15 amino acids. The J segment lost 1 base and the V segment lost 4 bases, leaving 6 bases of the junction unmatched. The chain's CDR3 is CASSPRGQGNTEAFF. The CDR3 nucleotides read TGTGCCAGCAGCCCCCGTGGACAGGGGAACACTGAAGCTTTCTTT.

CDR3 in DNA: TGTGCCAGCAGTGGGGGGCGGAGGACCGGGGAGCTGTTTTTT. It codes for CASSGGRRTGELFF. The gene calls are TRBV6-1 and TRBJ2-2, with D possibly matching TRBD1 (6 bases). Germline V gene sequence: CDR1 MNHNS, CDR2 SASEGT. The CDR3 sequence is 14 residues long. Trimming removed 4 bases from V and 5 bases from J, with 11 bases in between.

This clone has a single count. In DNA, the CDR3 is TGTGCCAGCAGCCTAGGGACAGGCGTTGCGAACACCGGGGAGCTGTTTTTT. Translating it yields CASSLGTGVANTGELFF. The rearrangement links TRBV4-2 to TRBJ2-2; 8 nucleotides line up with TRBD1. This CDR3 contains 17 residues. After removal of 4 bases from V and 0 bases from J, the junction contained 7 bases not matched to a gene. Germline values: CDR1 LGHNA, CDR2 YNFKEQ.

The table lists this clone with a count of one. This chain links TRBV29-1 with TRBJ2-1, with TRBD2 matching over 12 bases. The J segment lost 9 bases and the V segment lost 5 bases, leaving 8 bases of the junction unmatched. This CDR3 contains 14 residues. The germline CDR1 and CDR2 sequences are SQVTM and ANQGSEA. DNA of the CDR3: TGCAGCGTTCCTAGCGGGGGGGCCGTTAGTGAGCAGTTCTTC. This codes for CSVPSGGAVSEQFF.

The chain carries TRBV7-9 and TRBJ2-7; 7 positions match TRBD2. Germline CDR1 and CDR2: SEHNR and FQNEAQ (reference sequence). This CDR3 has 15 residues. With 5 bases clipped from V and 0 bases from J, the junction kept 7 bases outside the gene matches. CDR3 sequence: CASSALSGASYEQYF. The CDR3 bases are TGTGCCAGCAGCGCCTTAAGCGGGGCCTCCTACGAGCAGTACTTC.

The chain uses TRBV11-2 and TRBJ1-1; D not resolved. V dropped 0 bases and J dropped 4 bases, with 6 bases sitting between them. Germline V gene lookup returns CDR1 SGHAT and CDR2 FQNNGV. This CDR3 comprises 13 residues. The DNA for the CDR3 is TGTGCCAGCAGCTTAGATAAGGGCACTGAAGCTTTCTTT. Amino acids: CASSLDKGTEAFF.

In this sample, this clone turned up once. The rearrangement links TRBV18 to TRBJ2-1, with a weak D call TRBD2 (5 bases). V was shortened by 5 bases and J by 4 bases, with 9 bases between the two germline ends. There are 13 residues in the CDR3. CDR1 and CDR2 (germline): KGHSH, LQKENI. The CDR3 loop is CASSSQRYNEQFF. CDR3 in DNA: TGTGCCAGCTCATCACAGCGGTACAATGAGCAGTTCTTC.

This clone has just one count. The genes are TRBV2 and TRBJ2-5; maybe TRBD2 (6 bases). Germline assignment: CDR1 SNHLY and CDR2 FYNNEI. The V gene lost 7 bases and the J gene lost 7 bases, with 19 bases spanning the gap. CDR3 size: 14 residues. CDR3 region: CASNFFRGGATQYF. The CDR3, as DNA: TGTGCCAGCAATTTTTTCCGGGGAGGAGCGACCCAGTACTTC.

The DNA for the CDR3 is TGTGCCAGCAGTTCACCGGGTGGCTCCTACAATGAGCAGTTCTTC. It specifies CASSSPGGSYNEQFF. The gene calls are TRBV28 and TRBJ2-1; no clear D. Germline CDR1 is MDHEN and CDR2 is SYDVKM. This CDR3 contains 15 residues. The V and J ends lost 4 bases and 0 bases respectively, with 10 bases between them.

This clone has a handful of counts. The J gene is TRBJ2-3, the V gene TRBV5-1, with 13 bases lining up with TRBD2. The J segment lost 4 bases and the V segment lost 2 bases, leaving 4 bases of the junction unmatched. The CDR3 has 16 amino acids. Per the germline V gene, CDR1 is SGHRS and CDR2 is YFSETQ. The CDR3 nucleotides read TGCGCCAGCAGCTTCCGTGGACTAGCGGGAGCAGATACGCAGTATTTT. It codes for CASSFRGLAGADTQYF. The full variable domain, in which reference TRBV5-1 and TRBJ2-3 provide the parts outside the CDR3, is KAGVTQTPRYLIKTRGQQVTLSCSPISGHRSVSWYQQTPGQGLQFLFEYFSETQRNKGNFPGRFSGRQFSNSRSEMNVSTLELGDSALYLCASSFRGLAGADTQYFGPGTRLTVL.

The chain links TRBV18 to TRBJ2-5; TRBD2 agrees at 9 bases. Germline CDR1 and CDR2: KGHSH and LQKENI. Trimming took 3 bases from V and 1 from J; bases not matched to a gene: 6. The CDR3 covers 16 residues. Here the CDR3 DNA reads TGTGCCAGCTCACCCCTCGTGACTAGCGGCCAAGAGACCCAGTACTTC. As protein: CASSPLVTSGQETQYF.

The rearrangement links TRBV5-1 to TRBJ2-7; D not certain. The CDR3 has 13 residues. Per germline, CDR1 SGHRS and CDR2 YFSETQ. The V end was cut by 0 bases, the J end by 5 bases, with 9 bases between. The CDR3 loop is CASSLAGLNEQYF. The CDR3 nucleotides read TGCGCCAGCAGCTTGGCCGGGTTAAACGAGCAGTACTTC.

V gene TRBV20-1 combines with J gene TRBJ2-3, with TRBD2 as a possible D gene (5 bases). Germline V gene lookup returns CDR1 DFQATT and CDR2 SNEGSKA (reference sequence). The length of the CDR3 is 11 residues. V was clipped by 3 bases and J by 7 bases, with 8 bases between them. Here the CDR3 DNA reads TGCAGTGCTAGCCCCGGGAATACGCAGTATTTT. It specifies CSASPGNTQYF.

The CDR3 nucleotides are TGTGCCAGCAGTTTTGTACAGGTCAATCAGCCCCAGCATTTT. Its protein product is CASSFVQVNQPQHF. This chain links TRBV28 with TRBJ1-5; D perhaps matches TRBD1 (5 bases). CDR1 is MDHEN and CDR2 is SYDVKM in the germline V gene. V was pared by 3 bases and J by 3 bases, with 9 bases between. CDR3 length equals 14 residues.

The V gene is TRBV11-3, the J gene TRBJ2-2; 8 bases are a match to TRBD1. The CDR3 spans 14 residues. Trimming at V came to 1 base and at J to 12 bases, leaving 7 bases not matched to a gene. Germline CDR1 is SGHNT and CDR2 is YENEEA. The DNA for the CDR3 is TGTGCCAGCAGCTTAGGAGCAGGGGGCAGGAAGCTGTTTTTT. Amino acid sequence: CASSLGAGGRKLFF.

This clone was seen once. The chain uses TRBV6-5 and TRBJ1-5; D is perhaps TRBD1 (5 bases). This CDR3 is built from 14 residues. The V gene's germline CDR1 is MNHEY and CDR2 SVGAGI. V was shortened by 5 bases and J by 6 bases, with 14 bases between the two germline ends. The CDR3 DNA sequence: TGTGCCAGCAGTGGGGGGGTGCAAAGTCAGCCCCAGCATTTT. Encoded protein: CASSGGVQSQPQHF.

CDR3 nucleotides: TGTGCCAGCAGCTGGGGGCCTCAGCCCCAGCATTTT. Translation gives CASSWGPQPQHF. The chain uses TRBV5-8 and TRBJ1-5; tentative D call: TRBD1 (6 bases). The CDR3 is made up of 12 amino acids. Germline V gene lookup returns CDR1 SGHTS and CDR2 YDEGEE. The ends were cut back, 3 bases at V and 6 bases at J, with 7 bases in the middle.

Here the CDR3 reads CASTSAYRDLWDTEAFF. In nucleotides, the CDR3 is TGTGCCAGCACGTCGGCCTACAGGGACCTTTGGGACACTGAAGCTTTCTTT. The chain has TRBV28 and TRBJ1-1; perhaps TRBD1 as D (6 bases). CDR3 length: 17 amino acids. V was pared by 7 bases and J by 3 bases, with 24 bases between. Germline CDR1 reads MDHEN; CDR2 reads SYDVKM.

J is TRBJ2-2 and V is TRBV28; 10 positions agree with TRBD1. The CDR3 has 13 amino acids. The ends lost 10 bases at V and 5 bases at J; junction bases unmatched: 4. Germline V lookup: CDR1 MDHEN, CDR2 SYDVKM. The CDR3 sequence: CANRQGATGELFF. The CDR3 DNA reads TGTGCCAACCGACAGGGGGCGACCGGGGAGCTGTTTTTT.

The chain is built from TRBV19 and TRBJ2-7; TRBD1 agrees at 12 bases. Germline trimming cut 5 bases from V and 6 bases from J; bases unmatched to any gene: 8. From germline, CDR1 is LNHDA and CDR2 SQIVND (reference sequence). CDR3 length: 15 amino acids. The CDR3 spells CASSYSGQGAFEQYF. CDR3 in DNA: TGTGCCAGTAGTTATTCGGGACAGGGGGCGTTCGAGCAGTACTTC.